The TCR beta chain described here comes from a study of OX40 agonist ivuxolimab in advanced cancers. Study-level information: Recorded diagnoses for dose-escalation patients were hepatocellular carcinoma, melanoma, renal cell or head and neck cancer.

The CDR3 is 12 residues long. The V end was cut by 10 bases, the J end by 4 bases, with 13 bases between. In germline, CDR1 is MNHNY, CDR2 SVGAGI (reference sequence). General study points: Within 6 weeks, CD4+ and CD8+ blood T cells expanded clonally at 0.1 to 3.0 mg/kg. Some nonresponders additionally presented with little normalized T-cell clonal expansion. Patients who responded partially at 0.1-3.0 mg/kg showed clonal expansion ranking among the lowest.

This clone has just one count. Its specificity is not known. Generated by immunoSEQ multiplex PCR, the TCRdb table keeps only in-frame clones and is missing some. The sample comprises approximately 130,000 clones, approximately 94% of which are singletons, and over 0.8% rests with the top ten. V gene TRBV6-6 combines with J gene TRBJ1-2, with D hard to call. The starting material was CD4+ or CD8+ T cells sorted from blood, obtained in a trial of the OX40 agonist ivuxolimab. This receptor was identified in an adult with an advanced solid tumor such as melanoma, head and neck, liver or kidney cancer. The CDR3 sequence: CAISPAPYGYTF. The CDR3 coding sequence is TGTGCCATCTCCCCGGCGCCCTATGGCTACACCTTC.